This T cell receptor beta chain comes out of a study of cytomegalovirus exposure and HLA in healthy donors. The germline V gene encodes CDR1 SGHVS and CDR2 FNYEAQ. The CDR3 sequence is 17 residues long. J gave up 2 bases and V 1 base, and 4 bases lay outside the gene matches. TCRdb keeps only in-frame clones here, not all; method: immunoSEQ multiplex PCR. Among roughly 150,000 clones listed, more than 85% were seen once. The sequenced sample consisted of PBMCs. The chain couples TRBV7-6 to TRBJ2-1; 11 positions match TRBD2. This receptor was obtained from a man between 18 and 35 years old in good health and CMV-seronegative. This chain's CDR3 is CASSLDPSGGPYNEQFF. CDR3 sequence (DNA): TGTGCCAGCAGCTTAGACCCTAGCGGGGGGCCCTACAATGAGCAGTTCTTC.